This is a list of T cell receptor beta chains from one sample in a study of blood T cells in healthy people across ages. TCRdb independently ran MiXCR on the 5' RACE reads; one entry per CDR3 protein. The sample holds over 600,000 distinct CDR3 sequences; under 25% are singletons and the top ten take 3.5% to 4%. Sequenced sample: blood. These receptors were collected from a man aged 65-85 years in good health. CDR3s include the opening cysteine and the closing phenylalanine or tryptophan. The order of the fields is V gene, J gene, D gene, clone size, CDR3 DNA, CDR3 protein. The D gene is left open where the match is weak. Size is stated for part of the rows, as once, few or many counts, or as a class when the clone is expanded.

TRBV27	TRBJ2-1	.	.	TGTGCCAGCAGCCCGATAGTAACTGAGCAGTTCTTC	CASSPIVTEQFF
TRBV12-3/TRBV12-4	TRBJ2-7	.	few	TGTGCCAGCAGTTTGGTACTAGTAGACGAGCAGTACTTC	CASSLVLVDEQYF
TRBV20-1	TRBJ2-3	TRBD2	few	TGCAGTGCTAGGGGACTAGCGGGAGGCGATATGAGGACAGATACGCAGTATTTT	CSARGLAGGDMRTDTQYF
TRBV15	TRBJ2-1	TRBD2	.	TGTGCCACCAGCAGGCTTGTAGCGGGGCCCCTGAGCAATGAGCAGTTCTTC	CATSRLVAGPLSNEQFF
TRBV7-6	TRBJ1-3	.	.	TGTGCCAGCAGCTTAGCGGCGTACTTGGGGGACTCTGGAAACACCATATATTTT	CASSLAAYLGDSGNTIYF
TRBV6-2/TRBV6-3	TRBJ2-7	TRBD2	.	TGTGCCAGCACGGGGGGGGACCACGAGCAGTACTTC	CASTGGDHEQYF
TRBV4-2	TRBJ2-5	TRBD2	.	TGTGCCAGCAGCCAAGGGGGTCAAGCGGGAGAGGCGACCCAGTACTTC	CASSQGGQAGEATQYF
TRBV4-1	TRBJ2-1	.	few	TGCGCCAGCAGCCACCCGGGGCTCTACAATGAGCAGTTCTTC	CASSHPGLYNEQFF
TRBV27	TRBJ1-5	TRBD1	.	TGTGCCAGCAGCCGACAGGGGCCTTACCAGCCCCAGCATTTT	CASSRQGPYQPQHF
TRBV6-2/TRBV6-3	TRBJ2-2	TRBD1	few	TGTGCCAGCAGTAAGGGACAGGGGGCCACCGGGGAGCTGTTTTTT	CASSKGQGATGELFF
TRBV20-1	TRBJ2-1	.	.	TGCAGTGCTAGTTGGCTAGCCAACAATGAGCAGTTCTTC	CSASWLANNEQFF
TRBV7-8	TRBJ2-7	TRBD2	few	TGTGCCTGCAGACCGACTAGCTCAAGCTCCTACGAGCAGTACTTC	CACRPTSSSSYEQYF
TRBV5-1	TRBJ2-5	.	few	TGCGCCAGCAGCTCCTCTATACTCCTCTTAAAACAGGACCACCAGGGGACCCAGTACTTC	CASSSSILLLKQDHQGTQYF
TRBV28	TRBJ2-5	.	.	TGTGCCAGCAGCCCTATGAGGGACGGAGGAGAGACCCAGTACTTC	CASSPMRDGGETQYF
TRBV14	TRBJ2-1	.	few	TGTGCCAGCAGCCGACCCCGGGTGATCGGCGATGAGCAGTTCTTC	CASSRPRVIGDEQFF
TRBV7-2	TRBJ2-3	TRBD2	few	TGTGCCAGCAGACAAACGACTAGCGCTGCGCAGTATTTT	CASRQTTSAAQYF
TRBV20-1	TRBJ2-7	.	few	TGCAGTGCTAGTTCTCCCGGAGGCACCTACGAGCAGTACTTC	CSASSPGGTYEQYF
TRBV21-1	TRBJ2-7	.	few	TGTGCCAGCAGCAAGAAAGGTCCTCACCACGAGCAGTACTTC	CASSKKGPHHEQYF
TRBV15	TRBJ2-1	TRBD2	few	TGTGCCACCAGCAGAGATGTACTAGCGGGAGTAGGGTCTTACAATGAGCAGTTCTTC	CATSRDVLAGVGSYNEQFF
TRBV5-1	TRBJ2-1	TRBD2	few	TGCGCCAGCAGCTCGCCGGGGACTAGCGGGAGTGGATTCTACAATGAGCAGTTCTTC	CASSSPGTSGSGFYNEQFF
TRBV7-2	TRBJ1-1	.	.	TGTGCCAGCAGCTTAGGTATGATGAGCCTGAACACTGAAGCTTTCTTT	CASSLGMMSLNTEAFF
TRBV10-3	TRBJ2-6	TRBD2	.	TGTGCCATCAGTGACGGGACTAGCGGGCCACCTGGGGCCAACGTCCTGACTTTC	CAISDGTSGPPGANVLTF
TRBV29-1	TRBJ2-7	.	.	TGCAGCGTTGACGTTACGGGACCGCCCGAGGGCGAGCAGTACTTC	CSVDVTGPPEGEQYF
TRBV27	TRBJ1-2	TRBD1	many	TGTGCCAGCAGACCGACAGGGGCTAACTATGGCTACACCTTC	CASRPTGANYGYTF
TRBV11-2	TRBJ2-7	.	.	TGTGCCAGCAGTATTTCGGGACCAAGGGAATACGAGCAGTACTTC	CASSISGPREYEQYF
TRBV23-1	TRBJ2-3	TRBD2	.	TGCGCCAGCGCCCGACTCGGGACGGAGGGACTAGCGGTGGCAGATACGCAGTATTTT	CASARLGTEGLAVADTQYF
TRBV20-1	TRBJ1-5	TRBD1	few	TGCAGTGCTAGACCCCAGGGGGCTGATTGGGGCAATCAGCCCCAGCATTTT	CSARPQGADWGNQPQHF
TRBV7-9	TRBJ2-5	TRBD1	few	TGTGCCAGTTCGGCCCTGACAGGGGAAGAGACCCAGTACTTC	CASSALTGEETQYF
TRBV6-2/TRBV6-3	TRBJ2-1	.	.	TGTGCCAGCAGCACTGGGCGTCGGGCGGACTCTTCCTACAATGAGCAGTTCTTC	CASSTGRRADSSYNEQFF
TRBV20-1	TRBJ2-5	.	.	TGCAGTGCTAGTGGGGGAGTAGAGACCCAGTACTTC	CSASGGVETQYF
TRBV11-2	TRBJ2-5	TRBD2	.	TGTGCCAGCAGCCACGGGACTAGCGGGAATCCAGAGACCCAGTACTTC	CASSHGTSGNPETQYF
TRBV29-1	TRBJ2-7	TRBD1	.	TGCAGCGCTCGACAGGGGGGTCGGGAGCAGTACTTC	CSARQGGREQYF
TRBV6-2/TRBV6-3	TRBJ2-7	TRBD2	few	TGTGCCAGTTTAAGCACGACTAGCGGCCTCTACGAGCAGTACTTC	CASLSTTSGLYEQYF
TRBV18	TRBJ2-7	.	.	TGTGCCAGCTCCCAAACGCCGGGTAGCTACGAGCAGTACTTC	CASSQTPGSYEQYF
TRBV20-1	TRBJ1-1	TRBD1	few	TGCAGTGTCTTACAGGGGAACGCTGAAGCTTTCTTT	CSVLQGNAEAFF
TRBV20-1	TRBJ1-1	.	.	TGCAGTGCTATTCGGAACACTGAAGCTTTCTTT	CSAIRNTEAFF
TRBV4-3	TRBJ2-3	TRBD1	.	TGCGCCAGCAGCCAAGTGCCAGGGGGTACAGATACGCAGTATTTT	CASSQVPGGTDTQYF
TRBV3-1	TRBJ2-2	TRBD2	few	TGTGCCAGCAGCCCTCAAGCGGGAGGGTCCGGGGAGCTGTTTTTT	CASSPQAGGSGELFF
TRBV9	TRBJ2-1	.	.	TGTGCCAGCAGCGTAGGGACGGGGGAGGCGGCCTACAATGAGCAGTTCTTC	CASSVGTGEAAYNEQFF
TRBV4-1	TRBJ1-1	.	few	TGCGCCAGCAGCCAGACAGTGCGCATGAACACTGAAGCTTTCTTT	CASSQTVRMNTEAFF
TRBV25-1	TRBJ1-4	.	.	TGTGCCAGCAGTGAACGGTTCACCACTCGGACTGAAAAACTGTTTTTT	CASSERFTTRTEKLFF
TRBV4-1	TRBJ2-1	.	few	TGCGCCAGCAGCCAAGATGTCGGGGGCTACAATGAGCAGTTCTTC	CASSQDVGGYNEQFF
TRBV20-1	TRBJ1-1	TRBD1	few	TGCAGTGCTAGAGCTCCCAGGACAGGGGTCACTGAAGCTTTCTTT	CSARAPRTGVTEAFF
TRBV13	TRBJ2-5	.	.	TGTGCCAGCAGCTTATCCACAAACCAAGAGACCCAGTACTTC	CASSLSTNQETQYF